This section outlines one T cell receptor beta chain sequence together with its context. What it recognizes is unknown. The data originate from a study of T cells in Graves' hyperthyroidism and ophthalmopathy. Study-level findings and limits: Model-based prediction identified ophthalmopathy a median 6.5 months prior to its onset.

V trimming: 4 bases; J trimming: 6 bases; junction bases outside the gene matches: 6. This CDR3 is built from 14 residues. CDR1 is SGHAT and CDR2 is FQNNGV in the germline V gene. RNA transcripts served as the template for amplifying TCR beta CDR3 regions. TCR CDR3 underwent first-round RT-PCR with the HTBI primer set. Each CDR3 protein gets one entry after TCRdb re-called the multiplex PCR reads with MiXCR. The data contain under 600,000 distinct CDR3 sequences, around 15% of them singletons. Exclusions: uncontrolled infection, other autoimmune disease, pregnancy, lactation. Sequencing was carried out using blood. The origin of this receptor is a woman in her thirties or forties with Graves' ophthalmopathy. This chain links TRBV11-2 with TRBJ1-2, with 9 bases that match TRBD1. The CDR3: CASSWGTGSDGYTF. CDR3 DNA sequence: TGTGCCAGCAGCTGGGGGACAGGGAGCGATGGCTACACCTTC.